Listed below are T cell receptor beta chains from one sample, sequenced in a study of blood T cell repertoires in COVID-19. Method: immunoSEQ multiplex PCR; TCRdb's copy keeps in-frame clones and lacks some. The sample lists 130,000 to 150,000 clones; about 85% were seen once. The sequenced material came from peripheral blood. Receptors originate from a woman between 70 and 85 years old with COVID-19, enrolled during active disease. The CDR3 runs from the conserved cysteine through the conserved F or W. Fields, in order: D gene, clone size, J gene, V gene, CDR3 protein, CDR3 DNA. D genes are given only for firm matches. Some rows mark clone size as missing; the rest say once, few, many or name a class of expanded clone.

d_call: TRBD1
clone_size: few
j_call: TRBJ2-5
v_call: TRBV18
cdr3_aa: CASSPTGTGWETQYF
cdr3_nt: TGTGCCAGCTCACCAACCGGGACAGGTTGGGAGACCCAGTACTTC

d_call: .
clone_size: .
j_call: TRBJ1-6
v_call: TRBV7-9
cdr3_aa: CASSFDTGISYNSPLHF
cdr3_nt: TGTGCCAGCAGCTTCGATACAGGGATCTCCTATAATTCACCCCTCCACTTT

d_call: .
clone_size: .
j_call: TRBJ1-2
v_call: TRBV3-1/TRBV3-2
cdr3_aa: CASGRDTRYTF
cdr3_nt: TGTGCCAGCGGCAGGGACACTCGCTACACCTTC

d_call: TRBD1
clone_size: .
j_call: TRBJ2-7
v_call: TRBV7-9
cdr3_aa: CASSQMKDRGGYEQYF
cdr3_nt: TGTGCCAGCAGCCAAATGAAAGACAGGGGTGGCTACGAGCAGTACTTC

d_call: TRBD1
clone_size: .
j_call: TRBJ2-7
v_call: TRBV27
cdr3_aa: CASRKGQGAREQYF
cdr3_nt: TGTGCCAGCAGGAAAGGGCAGGGGGCGAGGGAGCAGTACTTC

d_call: .
clone_size: .
j_call: TRBJ2-5
v_call: TRBV27
cdr3_aa: CASSRAGGLGETQYF
cdr3_nt: TGTGCCAGCAGCCGCGCCGGGGGTTTGGGAGAGACCCAGTACTTC

d_call: .
clone_size: once
j_call: TRBJ2-3
v_call: TRBV5-1
cdr3_aa: CASREDWSTDTQYF
cdr3_nt: TGCGCCAGCCGCGAGGACTGGAGCACAGATACGCAGTATTTT

d_call: TRBD1
clone_size: .
j_call: TRBJ1-3
v_call: TRBV19
cdr3_aa: CASRTGDRRNTIYF
cdr3_nt: TGTGCCAGTAGAACAGGGGACAGGAGGAACACCATATATTTT

d_call: TRBD1
clone_size: .
j_call: TRBJ1-1
v_call: TRBV5-4
cdr3_aa: CASSLSRDSHTEAFF
cdr3_nt: TGTGCCAGCAGCTTGTCAAGGGACAGCCACACTGAAGCTTTCTTT

d_call: .
clone_size: .
j_call: TRBJ2-7
v_call: TRBV2
cdr3_aa: CASSGSLQGGEQYF
cdr3_nt: TGTGCCAGCAGTGGAAGCCTACAGGGGGGGGAGCAGTACTTC

d_call: TRBD1
clone_size: .
j_call: TRBJ2-7
v_call: TRBV6-5
cdr3_aa: CASIPGQGVWYEQYF
cdr3_nt: TGTGCCAGCATACCGGGACAGGGGGTATGGTACGAGCAGTACTTC

d_call: TRBD1
clone_size: .
j_call: TRBJ2-5
v_call: TRBV30
cdr3_aa: CAWSVVTGRSETQYF
cdr3_nt: TGTGCCTGGAGTGTCGTGACAGGGAGATCTGAGACCCAGTACTTC

d_call: TRBD2
clone_size: .
j_call: TRBJ2-5
v_call: TRBV7-6
cdr3_aa: CASSVTSGGALETQYF
cdr3_nt: TGTGCCAGCAGCGTGACTAGCGGGGGGGCCTTAGAGACCCAGTACTTC

d_call: TRBD1
clone_size: .
j_call: TRBJ1-3
v_call: TRBV5-1
cdr3_aa: CASSPTTGGSSGNTIYF
cdr3_nt: TGCGCCAGCAGCCCAACGACAGGGGGCAGCTCTGGAAACACCATATATTTT

d_call: .
clone_size: once
j_call: TRBJ1-3
v_call: TRBV27
cdr3_aa: CASSRQRDSGNTIYF
cdr3_nt: TGTGCCAGCAGTCGTCAGAGGGACTCTGGAAACACCATATATTTT

d_call: .
clone_size: .
j_call: TRBJ1-3
v_call: TRBV30
cdr3_aa: CAWNTRDAGNTIYF
cdr3_nt: TGTGCCTGGAATACCAGGGATGCTGGAAACACCATATATTTT

d_call: .
clone_size: .
j_call: TRBJ1-6
v_call: TRBV5-4
cdr3_aa: CASSFFRNSYNSPLHF
cdr3_nt: TGTGCCAGCAGCTTCTTCAGAAACTCCTATAATTCACCCCTCCACTTT

d_call: .
clone_size: .
j_call: TRBJ1-2
v_call: TRBV6-2/TRBV6-3
cdr3_aa: CASSSRRTVGAIRDGYTF
cdr3_nt: TGTGCCAGCAGTTCCCGCCGGACAGTAGGCGCAATTAGGGATGGCTACACCTTC

d_call: TRBD1
clone_size: .
j_call: TRBJ2-7
v_call: TRBV6-2/TRBV6-3
cdr3_aa: CASSSRQGVGEQYF
cdr3_nt: TGTGCCAGCAGTTCACGACAGGGGGTAGGCGAGCAGTACTTC

d_call: .
clone_size: .
j_call: TRBJ1-5
v_call: TRBV7-7
cdr3_aa: CASSLAGGLLYSNQPQHF
cdr3_nt: TGTGCTAGCAGCTTAGCGGGGGGGCTGCTCTATAGCAATCAGCCCCAGCATTTT

d_call: .
clone_size: few
j_call: TRBJ1-2
v_call: TRBV7-8
cdr3_aa: CASSSDSFTDYGYTF
cdr3_nt: TGTGCCAGCAGCTCGGACTCTTTTACGGACTATGGCTACACCTTC

d_call: .
clone_size: .
j_call: TRBJ2-1
v_call: TRBV19
cdr3_aa: CASSPRHGRATYNEQFF
cdr3_nt: TGTGCCAGTAGTCCGCGTCACGGCAGGGCTACCTACAATGAGCAGTTCTTC

d_call: .
clone_size: few
j_call: TRBJ1-1
v_call: TRBV5-1
cdr3_aa: CASTLRGDHTEAFF
cdr3_nt: TGCGCCAGCACCTTACGGGGGGACCACACTGAAGCTTTCTTT

d_call: TRBD2
clone_size: .
j_call: TRBJ2-7
v_call: TRBV4-2
cdr3_aa: CASSELAGGLIGEQYF
cdr3_nt: TGTGCCAGCAGCGAGCTAGCGGGGGGACTTATAGGGGAGCAGTACTTC

d_call: .
clone_size: .
j_call: TRBJ1-1
v_call: TRBV5-1
cdr3_aa: CASSLYPGNTEAFF
cdr3_nt: TGCGCCAGCAGCTTGTATCCCGGGAACACTGAAGCTTTCTTT

d_call: .
clone_size: .
j_call: TRBJ2-2
v_call: TRBV5-6
cdr3_aa: CASSSGSAGFVAGELFF
cdr3_nt: TGTGCCAGCAGCTCCGGTTCGGCAGGGTTCGTAGCCGGGGAGCTGTTTTTT

d_call: TRBD1
clone_size: .
j_call: TRBJ2-1
v_call: TRBV3-1/TRBV3-2
cdr3_aa: CASSQVGDRDRTHGEQFF
cdr3_nt: TGTGCCAGCAGCCAAGTAGGGGACCGGGACAGGACCCACGGTGAGCAGTTCTTC

d_call: .
clone_size: .
j_call: TRBJ2-3
v_call: TRBV11-2
cdr3_aa: CASSLGVVSTDTQYF
cdr3_nt: TGTGCCAGCAGCTTAGGAGTAGTCAGCACAGATACGCAGTATTTT

d_call: .
clone_size: once
j_call: TRBJ1-2
v_call: TRBV27
cdr3_aa: CASSLGGAKNYGYTF
cdr3_nt: TGTGCCAGCAGTCTCGGGGGGGCGAAAAACTATGGCTACACCTTC

d_call: TRBD1
clone_size: .
j_call: TRBJ1-1
v_call: TRBV28
cdr3_aa: CASSFPGDSLNTEAFF
cdr3_nt: TGTGCCAGCAGTTTCCCGGGGGACAGTTTGAACACTGAAGCTTTCTTT

d_call: .
clone_size: .
j_call: TRBJ1-1
v_call: TRBV4-1
cdr3_aa: CASSLPGRGNTEAFF
cdr3_nt: TGCGCCAGCAGCCTACCAGGCAGGGGGAACACTGAAGCTTTCTTT

d_call: TRBD2
clone_size: .
j_call: TRBJ2-1
v_call: TRBV2
cdr3_aa: CASSDSGGIYNEQFF
cdr3_nt: TGTGCCAGCAGTGACAGCGGGGGCATCTACAATGAGCAGTTCTTC

d_call: TRBD2
clone_size: .
j_call: TRBJ2-5
v_call: TRBV6-6
cdr3_aa: CASSSPTPGGETQYF
cdr3_nt: TGTGCCAGCAGTTCTCCGACCCCGGGGGGAGAGACCCAGTACTTC

d_call: TRBD2
clone_size: .
j_call: TRBJ2-3
v_call: TRBV3-1/TRBV3-2
cdr3_aa: CASSRGGNTDTQYF
cdr3_nt: TGTGCCAGCAGCCGCGGGGGGAACACAGATACGCAGTATTTT

d_call: TRBD2
clone_size: few
j_call: TRBJ2-3
v_call: TRBV7-2
cdr3_aa: CASSFSGRGVRTDTQYF
cdr3_nt: TGTGCCAGCAGCTTTAGTGGGCGGGGGGTCCGCACAGATACGCAGTATTTT

d_call: TRBD2
clone_size: .
j_call: TRBJ2-1
v_call: TRBV9
cdr3_aa: CASSVAAGGPVEQFF
cdr3_nt: TGTGCCAGCAGCGTAGCAGCGGGGGGGCCTGTCGAGCAGTTCTTC

d_call: TRBD1
clone_size: .
j_call: TRBJ1-1
v_call: TRBV5-1
cdr3_aa: CASSARDRVGDTEAFF
cdr3_nt: TGCGCCAGCAGCGCCCGGGACAGGGTTGGGGACACTGAAGCTTTCTTT

d_call: TRBD2
clone_size: .
j_call: TRBJ2-7
v_call: TRBV29-1
cdr3_aa: CSVGGLAGAISHPYSYEQYF
cdr3_nt: TGCAGCGTTGGCGGGCTAGCGGGGGCCATCAGCCACCCATACTCCTACGAGCAGTACTTC

d_call: .
clone_size: .
j_call: TRBJ1-1
v_call: TRBV12-5
cdr3_aa: CASGLAGSPEAFF
cdr3_nt: TGTGCTAGTGGTTTGGCGGGTTCCCCTGAAGCTTTCTTT

d_call: TRBD1
clone_size: .
j_call: TRBJ1-1
v_call: TRBV5-5
cdr3_aa: CASSLYQGVNTEAFF
cdr3_nt: TGTGCCAGCAGCTTATATCAGGGGGTGAACACTGAAGCTTTCTTT